These 25 T cell receptor beta chains were sequenced from one sample in a study of control samples from healthy donors and cancer patients. The data were produced by immunoSEQ multiplex PCR, yet TCRdb's version contains in-frame clones alone and is incomplete. The sample carries some 200,000 clones, roughly 94% recorded once. What was sequenced was blood. The receptors were gathered from a man aged 45-65 years in good health.

The chain couples TRBV5-1 to TRBJ2-5; D gene uncertain. CDR1 and CDR2 (germline): SGHRS, YFSETQ. V gave up 0 bases and J gave up 5 bases, with 8 bases separating them. This CDR3 contains 13 residues. CDR3 coding DNA: TGCGCCAGCAGCTTGGAGTCTCCGGAGACCCAGTACTTC. It is translated as CASSLESPETQYF. The whole variable domain, remainder taken from reference TRBV5-1 and TRBJ2-5, is KAGVTQTPRYLIKTRGQQVTLSCSPISGHRSVSWYQQTPGQGLQFLFEYFSETQRNKGNFPGRFSGRQFSNSRSEMNVSTLELGDSALYLCASSLESPETQYFGPGTRLLVL.

V gene TRBV15 combines with J gene TRBJ1-1; D uncertain. Germline-derived CDR1 and CDR2 are LNHNV and YYDKDF (reference sequence). The CDR3 runs to 13 residues. Trimming removed 0 bases from V and 5 bases from J, with 7 bases in between. The DNA of the CDR3 is TGTGCCACCAGCAGAGATCCGAGGACTGAAGCTTTCTTT. Encoded protein: CATSRDPRTEAFF.

The chain joins TRBV2 to TRBJ1-5; D perhaps matches TRBD1 (6 bases). The CDR3 totals 15 residues. V shed 4 bases and J shed 7 bases, with 17 bases lying between them. In germline, CDR1 is SNHLY, CDR2 FYNNEI. CDR3 nucleotide sequence: TGTGCCAGCAGTGGGGGTTCGGGGGGCCGGCAGCCCCAGCATTTT. This codes for CASSGGSGGRQPQHF. The whole variable domain, remainder taken from reference TRBV2 and TRBJ1-5, is EPEVTQTPSHQVTQMGQEVILRCVPISNHLYFYWYRQILGQKVEFLVSFYNNEISEKSEIFDDQFSVERPDGSNFTLKIRSTKLEDSAMYFCASSGGSGGRQPQHFGDGTRLSIL.

V and J are TRBV18 and TRBJ1-1; D possibly corresponds to TRBD1 (6 bases). Deletions cut 8 bases from V and 4 bases from J, with 17 bases between. The CDR3 contains 14 residues. Germline V lookup: CDR1 KGHSH, CDR2 LQKENI. The CDR3 coding sequence is TGTGCCAGCCGAAATGGACAGCTTGGCACTGAAGCTTTCTTT. This gives the protein CASRNGQLGTEAFF.

The V gene is TRBV6-4, the J gene TRBJ2-7; 7 bases line up with TRBD2. Trimming at V came to 4 bases and at J to 2 bases, leaving 5 bases not matched to a gene. This CDR3 spans 14 amino acids. Germline assignment: CDR1 MRHNA and CDR2 SNTAGT. CDR3: CASSVDGGTYEQYF. As DNA, the CDR3 is TGTGCCAGCAGTGTGGACGGGGGGACCTACGAGCAGTACTTC.

V usage is TRBV15 and J usage is TRBJ1-6; D ambiguous. Between the trimmed V and J ends, which lost 3 bases and 10 bases, there was a span of 16 bases. The germline V gene has CDR1 LNHNV and CDR2 YYDKDF (reference sequence). The CDR3 has 15 amino acids. The CDR3 spells CATSSLDKGGSPLHF. The DNA for the CDR3 is TGTGCCACCAGCAGCCTCGACAAAGGCGGGTCACCCCTCCACTTT.

The V call is TRBV19, the J call TRBJ2-2; no firm D call. The CDR3 totals 14 residues. V lost 3 bases, J lost 2 bases, and 7 bases lay in between. Germline CDR1 is LNHDA and CDR2 is SQIVND (reference sequence). The CDR3 DNA reads as TGTGCCAGTAGTATCCAGACCAACACCGGGGAGCTGTTTTTT. Translated: CASSIQTNTGELFF. The whole variable domain, filled in from reference TRBV19 and TRBJ2-2, reads DGGITQSPKYLFRKEGQNVTLSCEQNLNHDAMYWYRQDPGQGLRLIYYSQIVNDFQKGDIAEGYSVSREKKESFPLTVTSAQKNPTAFYLCASSIQTNTGELFFGEGSRLTVL.

The J gene is TRBJ2-3, the V gene TRBV7-9; no clear D gene. V dropped 5 bases and J dropped 3 bases, with 6 bases sitting between them. Germline CDR1 SEHNR, CDR2 FQNEAQ (reference sequence). The CDR3 spans 12 residues. The CDR3 bases are TGTGCCAGCAGCCGAAGGACAGATACGCAGTATTTT. As protein: CASSRRTDTQYF. Using reference TRBV7-9 and TRBJ2-3 for the parts outside the CDR3, the full variable domain is DTGVSQNPRHKITKRGQNVTFRCDPISEHNRLYWYRQTLGQGPEFLTYFQNEAQLEKSRLLSDRFSAERPKGSFSTLEIQRTEQGDSAMYLCASSRRTDTQYFGPGTRLTVL.

The chain combines TRBV24-1 with TRBJ2-7, with a weak D call TRBD2 (6 bases). V lost 6 bases and J 7 bases, leaving 18 bases between the germline ends. CDR3 length: 14 amino acids. Germline V gene sequence: CDR1 KGHDR, CDR2 SFDVKD. CDR3 amino acids: CATSTTGESGEQYF. CDR3 in DNA: TGTGCCACCAGTACTACGGGGGAGTCGGGAGAGCAGTACTTC.

The gene calls are TRBV6-6 and TRBJ1-1; D remains unclear. The germline CDR1 and CDR2 sequences are MNHNY and SVGAGI (reference sequence). This CDR3 region has 12 residues. V was shortened by 5 bases and J by 2 bases, with 6 bases between the two germline ends. The CDR3 DNA sequence: TGTGCCAGCAGTCCCAGTAACACTGAAGCTTTCTTT. Amino acids: CASSPSNTEAFF.

The chain joins TRBV5-1 to TRBJ1-1; D is undetermined. Deletions cut 0 bases from V and 1 base from J, with 10 bases between. The germline V gene encodes CDR1 SGHRS and CDR2 YFSETQ. The CDR3 spans 15 residues. CDR3 in DNA: TGCGCCAGCAGCTTGGTGGTCAGTCCGAACACTGAAGCTTTCTTT. Encoded protein: CASSLVVSPNTEAFF.

The chain couples TRBV24-1 to TRBJ2-5; 8 bases align to TRBD2. Germline V gene data show CDR1 as KGHDR and CDR2 as SFDVKD. V was pared by 3 bases and J by 1 base, with 9 bases of the junction left unmatched. CDR3 length: 17 amino acids. CDR3 protein: CATSDPSIAGPQETQYF. CDR3 coding DNA: TGTGCCACCAGTGATCCCTCTATAGCGGGGCCCCAAGAGACCCAGTACTTC.

The chain is built from TRBV5-1 and TRBJ2-5; D is possibly TRBD1 (6 bases). Trimming pared 0 bases from V and 1 base from J, leaving 13 bases between. In germline, CDR1 is SGHRS, CDR2 YFSETQ. The CDR3 has 16 amino acids. CDR3 region: CASSLAQGKTQETQYF. The CDR3, as DNA: TGCGCCAGCAGCTTGGCCCAGGGGAAAACCCAAGAGACCCAGTACTTC.

Regarding this clone: A read error may account for a junction end that differs from germline. The rearrangement links TRBV5-1 to TRBJ2-2, with 11 nucleotides matching TRBD2. CDR1 SGHRS and CDR2 YFSETQ come from the germline V gene. The CDR3 covers 18 residues. In nucleotides, the CDR3 is TGCGCCAGCAGCTTGGAGACGGGACTAGCGGCGAAGACCGGGGAGCTGTTTTTT. Residues: CASSLETGLAAKTGELFF.

The V and J genes are TRBV6-6 and TRBJ1-6; 7 positions agree with TRBD1. The CDR3 spans 15 residues. With V trimmed by 2 bases and J by 4 bases, 2 bases remained unmatched. CDR1 and CDR2 (germline): MNHNY, SVGAGI (reference sequence). The CDR3 DNA sequence: TGTGCCAGCAGTTACGGGACAGCATATAATTCACCCCTCCACTTT. This sequence encodes CASSYGTAYNSPLHF.

This chain connects TRBV5-4 to TRBJ1-1; TRBD1 matches 9 bases. The CDR3 spans 15 residues. Losses at the gene ends were 6 bases for V and 5 bases for J; bases not matched to a gene: 11. Germline loops: CDR1 SGHNT, CDR2 YYREEE (reference sequence). The CDR3 reads CASTYRGQGATEAFF. In nucleotides, the CDR3 is TGTGCCAGCACCTATAGGGGACAGGGCGCAACTGAAGCTTTCTTT. The complete variable domain, with remaining parts taken from reference TRBV5-4 and TRBJ1-1, reads ETGVTQSPTHLIKTRGQQVTLRCSSQSGHNTVSWYQQALGQGPQFIFQYYREEENGRGNFPPRFSGLQFPNYSSELNVNALELDDSALYLCASTYRGQGATEAFFGQGTRLTVV.

CDR3 coding DNA: TGTGCCAGCAGCCGGGACAGGGGGTCTCTTTCAGGAAATGAGCAGTTCTTC. Protein sequence: CASSRDRGSLSGNEQFF. V usage is TRBV5-4 and J usage is TRBJ2-1, with 11 bases matching TRBD1. The CDR3 extends over 17 amino acids. Germline values: CDR1 SGHNT, CDR2 YYREEE (reference sequence). V gave up 4 bases and J gave up 7 bases; unmatched junction bases: 13.

The chain is built from TRBV7-9 and TRBJ1-2; maybe TRBD1 (5 bases). Germline V gene sequence: CDR1 SEHNR, CDR2 FQNEAQ (reference sequence). CDR3 length equals 15 residues. The V and J ends lost 5 bases and 5 bases respectively, with 18 bases between them. CDR3: CASSLVGTVDYGYTF. The CDR3 DNA sequence: TGTGCCAGCAGCCTAGTAGGGACGGTCGATTATGGCTACACCTTC.

The V and J genes are TRBV5-1 and TRBJ2-5; tentatively, D is TRBD1 (5 bases). The CDR3 is 13 residues long. V shed 0 bases and J shed 4 bases, with 7 bases lying between them. Germline V gives CDR1 SGHRS, CDR2 YFSETQ. This chain's CDR3 is CASSLEDTETQYF. The CDR3 DNA sequence: TGCGCCAGCAGCTTGGAGGACACAGAGACCCAGTACTTC.

This chain links TRBV5-1 with TRBJ1-2; 10 bases are shared with TRBD1. The germline V gene has CDR1 SGHRS and CDR2 YFSETQ. Trimming removed 4 bases from V and 3 bases from J; junction bases left unmatched: 6. This CDR3 is built from 15 residues. CDR3 DNA sequence: TGCGCCAGCAGCGGGGGGACAGGGGAGGACTATGGCTACACCTTC. Translation: CASSGGTGEDYGYTF.

The rearrangement uses TRBV9 and TRBJ1-4; perhaps TRBD1 as D (6 bases). The CDR3 runs 16 residues. The germline gives CDR1 SGDLS, CDR2 YYNGEE. The V end was cut by 3 bases, the J end by 0 bases, with 12 bases between. In nucleotides, the CDR3 is TGTGCCAGCAGCGGACGACAGGACGCAACTAATGAAAAACTGTTTTTT. Its translation: CASSGRQDATNEKLFF.

This clone has a single count. The CDR3 sequence: CASRGQEATEAFF. The CDR3 DNA is TGCGCCAGCAGAGGACAGGAGGCCACTGAAGCTTTCTTT. The chain employs TRBV5-1 and TRBJ1-1, with TRBD1 matching 7 bases. Germline CDR1 reads SGHRS; CDR2 reads YFSETQ. CDR3 length: 13 amino acids. V dropped 5 bases and J dropped 4; count of bases not matched to a gene: 5. The full variable domain, in which reference TRBV5-1 and TRBJ1-1 provide the parts outside the CDR3, is KAGVTQTPRYLIKTRGQQVTLSCSPISGHRSVSWYQQTPGQGLQFLFEYFSETQRNKGNFPGRFSGRQFSNSRSEMNVSTLELGDSALYLCASRGQEATEAFFGQGTRLTVV.

The genes are TRBV5-1 and TRBJ1-4; perhaps TRBD1 as D (6 bases). This CDR3 has 16 residues. Per the germline V gene, CDR1 is SGHRS and CDR2 is YFSETQ. V dropped 6 bases and J dropped 0 bases, with 15 bases sitting between them. CDR3 sequence: CASTRGGQATNEKLFF. CDR3 bases: TGCGCCAGCACACGGGGGGGACAAGCAACTAATGAAAAACTGTTTTTT.

J is TRBJ2-3 and V is TRBV28; tentatively, D is TRBD2 (7 bases). With 2 bases removed from V and 5 bases from J, the gap between germline ends came to 17 bases. The CDR3 length is 16 residues. CDR1 is MDHEN, CDR2 SYDVKM, per germline. CDR3 nucleotide sequence: TGTGCCAGCAGTTTAAGTTCTCGGGGGGCGCAAGATACGCAGTATTTT. It specifies CASSLSSRGAQDTQYF.

This clone appeared a single time. This chain joins TRBV18 and TRBJ2-7; 12 bases map to TRBD2. CDR1 KGHSH and CDR2 LQKENI come from the germline V gene. The CDR3 has 16 amino acids. Trimming at V came to 3 bases and at J to 3 bases, leaving 6 bases not matched to a gene. The CDR3 sequence: CASSPTSGGFRYEQYV. CDR3 sequence (DNA): TGTGCCAGCTCACCGACTAGCGGGGGATTTCGCTACGAGCAGTACGTC.